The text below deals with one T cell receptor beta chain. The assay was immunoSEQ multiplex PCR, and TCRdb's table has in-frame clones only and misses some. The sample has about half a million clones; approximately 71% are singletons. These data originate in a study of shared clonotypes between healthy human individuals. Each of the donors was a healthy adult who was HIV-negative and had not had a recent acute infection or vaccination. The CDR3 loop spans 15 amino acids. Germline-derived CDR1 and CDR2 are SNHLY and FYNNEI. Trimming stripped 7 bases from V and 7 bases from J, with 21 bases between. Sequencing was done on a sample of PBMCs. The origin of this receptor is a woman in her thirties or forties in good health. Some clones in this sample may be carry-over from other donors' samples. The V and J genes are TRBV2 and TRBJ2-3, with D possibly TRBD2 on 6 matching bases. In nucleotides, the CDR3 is TGTGCCAGCACCCCGTGGGGACTCACTCGTAATACGCAGTATTTT. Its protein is CASTPWGLTRNTQYF.